The clone carrying this T cell receptor (beta chain) was recorded at least ten times. The length of the CDR3 is 15 residues. CDR1 and CDR2 from the germline V gene are LGHNA and YSLEER. Deletions cut 4 bases from V and 8 bases from J, with 20 bases between. The data belong to a study of blood T cells in healthy people across ages. Primed by a sample-barcoded 5' primer and a J-beta primer mix, a second PCR proceeded for roughly 6 to 12 cycles. There were at least 2.5 million CDR3-containing paired-end reads obtained from each sample. TCRdb called the 5' RACE reads again in MiXCR, with one record for every CDR3 protein. The sample includes 550,000 to 600,000 distinct CDR3 sequences, 25% to 30% seen only once; the top ten take around a sixth.

The source material was blood. The receptor was isolated from a woman between 70 and 85 years old in good health. The chain joins TRBV4-3 to TRBJ1-2; no reliable D call. CDR3 residues: CASSPRTYSGMGYTF. The CDR3 DNA follows: TGCGCCAGCAGCCCACGCACTTATTCTGGGATGGGCTACACCTTC.